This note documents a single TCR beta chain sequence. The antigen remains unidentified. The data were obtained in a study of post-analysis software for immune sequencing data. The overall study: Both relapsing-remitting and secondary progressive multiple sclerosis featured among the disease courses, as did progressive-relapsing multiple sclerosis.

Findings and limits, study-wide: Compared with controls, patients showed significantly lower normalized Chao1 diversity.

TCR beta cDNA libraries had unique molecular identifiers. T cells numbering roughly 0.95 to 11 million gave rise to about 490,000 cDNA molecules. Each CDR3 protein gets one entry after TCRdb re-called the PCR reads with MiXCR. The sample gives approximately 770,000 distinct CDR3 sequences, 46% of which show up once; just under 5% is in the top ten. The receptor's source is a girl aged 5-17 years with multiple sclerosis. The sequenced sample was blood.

The CDR3 sequence is CASSPRGGEYNEQFF. CDR3 coding DNA: TGTGCCAGCAGCCCCAGGGGTGGAGAGTACAATGAGCAGTTCTTC. V gene TRBV13 combines with J gene TRBJ2-1; D possibly corresponds to TRBD1 (6 bases). Germline CDR1 and CDR2: PRHDT and FYEKMQ (reference sequence). The CDR3 extends over 15 amino acids. V lost 5 bases to trimming and J lost 4 bases, with 15 bases between them.